This entry lists 17 T cell receptor beta chains sequenced from one sample in a study of glioma-infiltrating T cells. TCR alpha and beta CDR3 regions were amplified from RNA using iRepertoire nested multiplex PCR. Each CDR3 protein gets one entry after TCRdb re-called the multiplex PCR reads with MiXCR. Among a few thousand distinct CDR3 sequences listed, 31% were seen once. The source material was glioma tissue, nonneoplastic brain tissue, or PBMCs (not recorded which). The receptors were sampled from a human donor with low-grade glioma or glioblastoma, undergoing nonglioma brain surgery, or in good health (not recorded which).

Within the sample, this clonotype is medium-sized. J is TRBJ2-1 and V is TRBV24-1, with D perhaps TRBD1 (6 bases). V was shortened by 2 bases and J by 8 bases, with 15 bases between the two germline ends. Germline loops: CDR1 KGHDR, CDR2 SFDVKD. CDR3 size: 15 residues. In DNA form, the CDR3 reads TGTGCCACCAGTGATTCTACAGGGATAGGCGATGAGCAGTTCTTC. It translates to CATSDSTGIGDEQFF.

The chain carries TRBV7-9 and TRBJ1-5; possible D gene TRBD1, 5 bases. The CDR3 has 13 amino acids. V was shortened by 10 bases and J by 8 bases, with 18 bases between the two germline ends. Germline V CDR1 and CDR2: SEHNR, FQNEAQ (reference sequence). The CDR3 loop reads CAIILGDSKPQHF. CDR3 coding DNA: TGTGCCATCATCTTAGGAGACAGCAAGCCCCAGCATTTT.

The rearrangement uses TRBV2 and TRBJ1-2; weak D call: TRBD1 (5 bases). Germline CDR1 reads SNHLY; CDR2 reads FYNNEI. This CDR3 contains 11 residues. Here the CDR3 reads CDRNDSYGYTF. The CDR3 DNA follows: TGTGACAGAAACGACAGCTATGGCTACACCTTC.

By share, this clonotype counts as medium-sized (0.01 to 0.1%). V usage is TRBV7-2 and J usage is TRBJ1-5; 7 positions agree with TRBD1. The V segment lost 3 bases and the J segment 1 base; nucleotides outside the gene matches: 0. The CDR3 length is 14 residues. From germline, CDR1 is SGHTA and CDR2 FQGNSA. The CDR3 is CASSLGQSNQPQHF. Written as DNA, the CDR3 is TGTGCCAGCAGCTTGGGACAGAGCAATCAGCCCCAGCATTTT.

In its sample, this clonotype was seen once. The gene calls are TRBV6-2 or TRBV6-3 and TRBJ2-6; D call uncertain. Germline loops: CDR1 MNHEY, CDR2 SVGEGT. The CDR3 extends over 16 amino acids. Trimming shortened V by 6 bases and J by 4 bases, and 16 bases separated the two germline ends. For the CDR3, the DNA is TGTGCCAGCAGCTTCCGTCGCCTTGGCGGGGCCAACGTCCTGACTTTC. This encodes CASSFRRLGGANVLTF.

This clonotype is classed as medium-sized. The chain carries TRBV24-1 and TRBJ1-5, with 7 bases fitting TRBD1. Per germline, CDR1 KGHDR and CDR2 SFDVKD. V lost 8 bases to trimming and J lost 1 base; unmatched junction nucleotides: 4. This CDR3 is 14 amino acids long. CDR3 in DNA: TGTGCCACCATGGACAGGTCGAGCAATCAGCCCCAGCATTTT. This encodes CATMDRSSNQPQHF.

A word on this clonotype: At one end, the junction sequence differs from germline, possibly due to a read error. The chain recombines TRBV5-1 with TRBJ2-6; 7 bases agree with TRBD1. The CDR3 has 17 amino acids. Germline-derived CDR1 and CDR2 are SGHRS and YFSETQ. CDR3 in amino acids: CASSTGTDSSGANVMTF. For the CDR3, the DNA is TGCGCCAGCAGTACGGGGACAGATAGTTCTGGGGCCAACGTCATGACTTTC.

By frequency in the sample, this clonotype is hyperexpanded. This chain uses TRBV6-1 with TRBJ2-2; no clear D gene. Germline CDR1 MNHNS, CDR2 SASEGT. V was cut by 10 bases and J by 2 bases, with 14 bases left in between. CDR3 size: 14 residues. This chain's CDR3 is CATRLGPNTGELFF. CDR3 bases: TGTGCCACCCGTTTGGGCCCCAACACCGGGGAGCTGTTTTTT.

By its share, this clonotype is medium-sized. The CDR3 sequence is CASSPAVGGYTF. Written as DNA, the CDR3 is TGTGCCAGCAGCCCAGCCGTGGGGGGCTACACCTTC. The V gene is TRBV7-2, the J gene TRBJ1-2; unclear D gene. CDR3 length: 12 amino acids. Germline V gene sequence: CDR1 SGHTA, CDR2 FQGNSA. Trimming took off 5 bases at V and 8 bases at J, with 12 bases between the two ends.

By frequency in the sample, this clonotype is medium-sized (0.01 to 0.1%). The V gene is TRBV4-2, the J gene TRBJ2-3; D is possibly TRBD2 (5 bases). The CDR3 extends over 13 amino acids. V lost 5 bases and J 4 bases, leaving 10 bases between the germline ends. Germline CDR1 reads LGHNA; CDR2 reads YNFKEQ. CDR3 nucleotides: TGTGCCAGCAGCGAGGCTAGCTCAGATACGCAGTATTTT. Translated, it gives CASSEASSDTQYF.

This clonotype has a count of ten or more. The chain carries TRBV18 and TRBJ1-1; TRBD1 is a possible D gene (6 bases). Germline CDR1 KGHSH, CDR2 LQKENI. This CDR3 is 14 amino acids long. The ends were cut back, 6 bases at V and 1 base at J, with 12 bases in the middle. CDR3 residues: CASSLQGTNTEAFF. The CDR3, as DNA: TGTGCCAGCTCCCTACAGGGTACGAACACTGAAGCTTTCTTT.

The chain has TRBV4-1 and TRBJ2-1; no clear D. Per the germline V gene, CDR1 is MGHRA and CDR2 is YSYEKL. CDR3 size: 13 residues. V dropped 4 bases and J dropped 6 bases, with 10 bases sitting between them. DNA for the CDR3: TGCGCCAGCAGCCCTCAAACTGCCAATGAGCAGTTCTTC. It encodes CASSPQTANEQFF.

This clonotype qualifies as medium-sized. The chain carries TRBV4-1 and TRBJ1-5, with no clear D. V was cut by 0 bases and J by 6 bases, with 6 bases left in between. The germline V gene encodes CDR1 MGHRA and CDR2 YSYEKL. The CDR3 spans 13 residues. CDR3 bases: TGCGCCAGCAGCCAAGATAAAACTCAGCCCCAGCATTTT. The encoded protein is CASSQDKTQPQHF.

To note about this clonotype: At one of its ends the junction is not consistent with the germline gene, which may arise from a read error. This chain connects TRBV6-1 to TRBJ2-5; TRBD1 might be the D (7 bases). Germline CDR1 reads MNHNS; CDR2 reads SASEGT. CDR3 length equals 16 residues. CDR3 coding DNA: TGTGACAGCAGAATTCCCGGGACAGATCCTCGGGAGACCAAGTACTTC. Amino acids: CDSRIPGTDPRETKYF.

This clonotype ranks as medium-sized. This chain connects TRBV28 to TRBJ1-1; no firm D call. The CDR3 totals 14 residues. CDR1 MDHEN and CDR2 SYDVKM come from the germline V gene. Trimming took 2 bases from V and 4 from J, leaving 11 bases between them. The CDR3 reads CASSLARFGTEAFF. CDR3 bases: TGTGCCAGCAGTTTAGCCAGGTTCGGCACTGAAGCTTTCTTT.

The rearrangement links TRBV6-6 to TRBJ2-3; the D gene could be TRBD1 or TRBD2 (5 bases each). Trimming cost V 6 bases and J 2 bases, with 12 bases left between them. The CDR3 consists of 14 residues. From germline, CDR1 is MNHNY and CDR2 SVGAGI (reference sequence). The CDR3 DNA reads TGTGCCAGCAGGGGAGAGGGGAACACAGATACGCAGTATTTT. This sequence encodes CASRGEGNTDTQYF.

Turning to this clonotype: A read error is likely, as this CDR3 ends without the conserved phenylalanine or tryptophan. Because the CDR3's place on the DNA is in doubt, the DNA is left out and the CDR3 is given as listed by TCRdb. The chain links TRBV10-3 to TRBJ2-1; the table's TRBD1 call for D was not verified on the DNA. Looked up from germline, CDR1 is ENHRY and CDR2 is SYGVKD. The CDR3 region is 12 residues in length, termini included. The CDR3 is CAISNPDFPMIS.